This TCR beta chain was obtained from a study of T cells after yellow fever vaccination. CDR1 LGHNT and CDR2 FRNRAP come from the germline V gene. With 6 bases clipped from V and 7 bases from J, the junction kept 9 bases outside the gene matches. The CDR3 runs to 15 residues. TCRdb re-called the 5' RACE reads with MiXCR, one entry per CDR3 protein. The sample lists about 220,000 distinct CDR3 sequences, approximately 3% occurring once. At least ten counts were recorded for this clonotype. This TCR was sampled from a young man who received the YFV17D yellow fever vaccine. V is TRBV12-5 and J is TRBJ1-5, with 10 bases fitting TRBD1. The sample in question was CD4+ T cells sorted from PBMCs, obtained 10 days after the yellow fever booster vaccination. CDR3 DNA sequence: TGTGCTAGTGGACGGGGACAGGGGATACACCAGCCCCAGCATTTT. Encoded protein: CASGRGQGIHQPQHF.